A single sample is the source of the 2 T cell receptor beta chains below, sequenced in a study of blood T cells in healthy people across ages. A sample-barcoded 5' primer and a J-beta primer mix were used in a second PCR of roughly 7 to 12 cycles. TCRdb processed the 5' RACE reads anew with MiXCR; each CDR3 protein has one entry. The sample has about 1.4 million distinct CDR3 sequences; approximately 63% are singletons. The sequencing sample was made of blood. The receptors originated from a man aged 18 to 35 in good health.

The gene calls are TRBV6-6 and TRBJ2-7; 7 nucleotides align to TRBD1. Germline-derived CDR1 and CDR2 are MNHNY and SVGAGI (reference sequence). The CDR3 contains 14 residues. Trimming cost V 5 bases and J 6 bases; bases outside gene matches: 10. CDR3 in DNA: TGTGCCAGCAGTACACCGGGACAGAGATGCGAGCAGTACTTC. This translates into CASSTPGQRCEQYF.

The sample holds a few counts of this clonotype. The chain has TRBV4-1 and TRBJ1-4; D is perhaps TRBD1 (6 bases). V was clipped by 1 base and J by 14 bases, with 11 bases between them. The CDR3 covers 12 residues. CDR1 and CDR2 from the germline V gene are MGHRA and YSYEKL. CDR3 in amino acids: CASSQAGRGLFF. In DNA form, the CDR3 reads TGCGCCAGCAGCCAAGCGGGAAGGGGGCTGTTTTTT.